A selection of T cell receptor beta chains follows, all from one sample in a study of response to subunit inactivated influenza vaccine. Each CDR3 protein gets one entry after TCRdb re-called the RT-PCR reads with MiXCR. The sample consists of about 300,000 distinct CDR3 sequences, 21% of them appearing once. The material was PBMCs from blood, obtained 21 months after vaccination. The receptors derive from a man aged 45-69 years who received an inactivated influenza vaccine. Both conserved end residues are part of each CDR3. A D gene is named only where the DNA matches it firmly. Expanded clones get a size class; other rows say once, few or many, or leave the size out.

TRBV5-1,TRBJ2-2,TRBD1,NA,CATRTGSNTGELFF,TGCGCCACCAGGACAGGATCGAACACCGGGGAGCTGTTTTTT
TRBV5-6,TRBJ1-4,NA,few,CASSLSGRPGEKLFF,TGTGCCAGCAGCTTGTCAGGCAGGCCGGGGGAAAAACTGTTTTTT
TRBV28,TRBJ1-4,NA,many,CASSLNGEKLFF,TGTGCCAGCAGTTTGAATGGGGAAAAACTGTTTTTT
TRBV20-1,TRBJ2-4,NA,NA,CSARVLGEDKNIQYF,TGCAGTGCTAGAGTGCTAGGGGAGGACAAAAACATTCAGTACTTC
TRBV29-1,TRBJ2-5,TRBD1,few,CSAAGQAQETQYF,TGCAGCGCTGCGGGACAGGCACAAGAGACCCAGTACTTC
TRBV24-1,TRBJ2-3,NA,NA,CATSYGGTSTDTQYF,TGTGCCACCAGCTACGGGGGGACAAGCACAGATACGCAGTATTTT
TRBV12-3/TRBV12-4,TRBJ2-5,TRBD1,few,CASSYDRVEETQYF,TGTGCCAGCAGTTATGACAGGGTCGAAGAGACCCAGTACTTC
TRBV27,TRBJ2-7,NA,few,CASSWGGNPGYEQYF,TGTGCCAGCAGCTGGGGAGGTAACCCTGGGTACGAGCAGTACTTC
TRBV20-1,TRBJ2-7,NA,NA,CSASGGFHEQYF,TGCAGTGCTAGCGGTGGGTTTCACGAGCAGTACTTC
TRBV29-1,TRBJ2-5,TRBD1,NA,CSGGTGVVTQYF,TGCAGCGGAGGGACAGGGGTGGTGACCCAGTACTTC
TRBV5-1,TRBJ2-2,NA,NA,CASSLQSTGTGELFF,TGCGCCAGCAGCTTGCAGTCCACTGGGACCGGGGAGCTGTTTTTT
TRBV6-1,TRBJ2-7,TRBD2,NA,CASSDPLADQPFYEQYF,TGTGCCAGCAGTGATCCTCTAGCGGATCAGCCCTTCTACGAGCAGTACTTC
TRBV6-2/TRBV6-3,TRBJ1-5,NA,NA,CASSPIWDLGPNQPQHF,TGTGCCAGCAGCCCAATCTGGGACTTAGGGCCCAATCAGCCCCAGCATTTT
TRBV12-3/TRBV12-4,TRBJ1-5,NA,NA,CASSFEPNLNQPQHF,TGTGCCAGCAGTTTTGAGCCAAACCTTAATCAGCCCCAGCATTTT
TRBV20-1,TRBJ1-2,TRBD1,few,CSARETGGYGYTF,TGCAGTGCTAGAGAGACAGGGGGGTATGGCTACACCTTC
TRBV5-1,TRBJ1-3,NA,few,CASSLGVFAGDSGNTIYF,TGCGCCAGCAGCTTGGGAGTGTTCGCGGGCGACTCTGGAAACACCATATATTTT
TRBV7-9,TRBJ2-3,NA,many,CASSLSDTQYF,TGCGCCAGCAGCTTGTCAGATACGCAGTATTTT
TRBV6-2/TRBV6-3,TRBJ2-1,TRBD2,few,CASSSTSGRTNEQFF,TGTGCCAGCAGTTCGACTAGCGGGAGGACTAATGAGCAGTTCTTC
TRBV2,TRBJ1-5,NA,few,CASSEDGRLPQHF,TGTGCCAGCAGTGAAGACGGGAGATTGCCCCAGCATTTT
TRBV10-3,TRBJ2-2,TRBD1,few,CAISAPDRSTTGELFF,TGTGCCATCAGTGCCCCGGACAGGTCCACCACCGGGGAGCTGTTTTTT
TRBV19,TRBJ2-5,NA,NA,CASRKTGTETQYF,TGTGCCAGTAGAAAGACAGGAACGGAGACCCAGTACTTC
TRBV7-2,TRBJ1-5,NA,NA,CASSLAKYQPQHF,TGTGCCAGCAGCTTAGCGAAATATCAGCCCCAGCATTTT
TRBV24-1,TRBJ2-3,TRBD2,NA,CATSDLPGTIRTDTQYF,TGTGCCACCAGTGACCTTCCCGGGACTATCCGCACAGATACGCAGTATTTT
TRBV5-1,TRBJ2-7,NA,few,CASSPTGSEQYF,TGCGCCAGCAGCCCCACAGGGAGCGAGCAGTACTTC
TRBV5-1,TRBJ2-7,TRBD1,few,CASSLTGVHEQYF,TGCGCCAGCAGCTTGACAGGGGTCCACGAGCAGTACTTC
TRBV20-1,TRBJ1-5,NA,few,CSARAGHFGLSNQPQHF,TGCAGTGCTAGAGCGGGGCACTTCGGCCTTAGCAATCAGCCCCAGCATTTT
TRBV4-1,TRBJ1-4,TRBD1,NA,CASSQGQGLSNEKLFF,TGCGCCAGCAGCCAAGGACAGGGGCTCTCTAATGAAAAACTGTTTTTT
TRBV4-2,TRBJ1-2,NA,many,CASSQAYRDGGYTF,TGTGCCAGCAGCCAAGCCTACAGGGATGGCGGCTACACCTTC
TRBV25-1,TRBJ1-4,NA,NA,CASSEAGGKLFF,TGTGCCAGCAGTGAAGCGGGCGGAAAACTGTTTTTT
TRBV7-9,TRBJ1-3,NA,NA,CASSYPGNTMYF,TGTGCCAGCAGCTATCCAGGAAACACCATGTATTTT
TRBV9,TRBJ2-2,TRBD2,NA,CASSVLAGLNTGELFF,TGTGCCAGCAGCGTGCTAGCGGGGTTGAACACCGGGGAGCTGTTTTTT
TRBV5-1,TRBJ2-5,NA,few,CASRLTGVETQYF,TGCGCCAGCAGACTGACAGGCGTGGAGACCCAGTACTTC
TRBV19,TRBJ1-4,NA,NA,CASRRGRTATNEKLFF,TGTGCCAGTCGCCGAGGGAGAACGGCAACTAATGAAAAACTGTTTTTT
TRBV20-1,TRBJ2-1,NA,few,CSATGQTEQFF,TGCAGTGCTACTGGACAGACTGAGCAGTTCTTC
TRBV7-2,TRBJ1-2,NA,many,CASSLERVWRHGYTF,TGTGCCAGCAGCTTGGAGCGGGTTTGGCGGCATGGCTACACCTTC
TRBV7-9,TRBJ1-1,NA,few,CASSLDVGLSEAFF,TGTGCCAGCAGCTTAGACGTGGGGCTCTCTGAAGCTTTCTTT
TRBV4-3,TRBJ1-2,NA,few,CASSQTGVGDYGYTF,TGCGCCAGCAGCCAAACGGGGGTAGGGGACTATGGCTACACCTTC
TRBV3-1,TRBJ1-5,TRBD1,NA,CASSQGTGLNQPQHF,TGTGCCAGCAGCCAGGGGACAGGGTTGAATCAGCCCCAGCATTTT
TRBV28,TRBJ1-3,NA,NA,CASSLNGNSGNSIYF,TGTGCCAGCAGTTTGAACGGGAACTCTGGAAACTCCATATATTTT
TRBV7-2,TRBJ2-1,TRBD2,NA,CASSLTELAGPPFF,TGTGCCAGCAGCTTAACAGAACTAGCGGGCCCTCCGTTCTTC
TRBV24-1,TRBJ2-7,TRBD2,NA,CATPGGEAYEQYF,TGTGCCACCCCTGGGGGGGAGGCCTACGAGCAGTACTTC
TRBV29-1,TRBJ2-1,NA,NA,CSVATGGYSYNEQFF,TGCAGCGTTGCCACCGGGGGTTATTCCTACAATGAGCAGTTCTTC
TRBV5-5,TRBJ2-7,TRBD2,few,CASSFFGREGSSQDEQYF,TGTGCCAGCAGCTTCTTCGGACGGGAGGGTTCATCGCAGGACGAGCAGTACTTC
TRBV12-3/TRBV12-4,TRBJ1-1,TRBD1,few,CASSSHRGREDTEAFF,TGTGCCAGCAGTTCCCACAGGGGGCGCGAAGACACTGAAGCTTTCTTT
TRBV20-1,TRBJ2-3,NA,NA,CSAAVARSTDTQYF,TGCAGTGCCGCGGTGGCAAGGAGCACAGATACGCAGTATTTT
TRBV20-1,TRBJ2-7,TRBD2,NA,CSAKKGAASGSTYEQYF,TGCAGTGCCAAGAAGGGTGCGGCTAGCGGGAGTACATACGAGCAGTACTTC
TRBV9,TRBJ1-3,NA,NA,CASSVEAGWAWGNTIYF,TGTGCCAGCAGCGTAGAGGCAGGCTGGGCTTGGGGAAACACCATATATTTT
TRBV7-8,TRBJ1-1,NA,few,CASSLFRANSAFF,TGTGCCAGCAGCTTATTTCGCGCTAATTCAGCTTTCTTT
TRBV9,TRBJ2-2,TRBD2,few,CASSHSVGLAAGELFF,TGTGCCAGCAGCCATAGCGTGGGGCTAGCGGCCGGGGAGCTGTTTTTT
TRBV20-1,TRBJ1-6,NA,few,CSAKKDSSANSPLHF,TGCAGTGCTAAGAAGGACTCGTCGGCGAATTCACCCCTCCACTTT